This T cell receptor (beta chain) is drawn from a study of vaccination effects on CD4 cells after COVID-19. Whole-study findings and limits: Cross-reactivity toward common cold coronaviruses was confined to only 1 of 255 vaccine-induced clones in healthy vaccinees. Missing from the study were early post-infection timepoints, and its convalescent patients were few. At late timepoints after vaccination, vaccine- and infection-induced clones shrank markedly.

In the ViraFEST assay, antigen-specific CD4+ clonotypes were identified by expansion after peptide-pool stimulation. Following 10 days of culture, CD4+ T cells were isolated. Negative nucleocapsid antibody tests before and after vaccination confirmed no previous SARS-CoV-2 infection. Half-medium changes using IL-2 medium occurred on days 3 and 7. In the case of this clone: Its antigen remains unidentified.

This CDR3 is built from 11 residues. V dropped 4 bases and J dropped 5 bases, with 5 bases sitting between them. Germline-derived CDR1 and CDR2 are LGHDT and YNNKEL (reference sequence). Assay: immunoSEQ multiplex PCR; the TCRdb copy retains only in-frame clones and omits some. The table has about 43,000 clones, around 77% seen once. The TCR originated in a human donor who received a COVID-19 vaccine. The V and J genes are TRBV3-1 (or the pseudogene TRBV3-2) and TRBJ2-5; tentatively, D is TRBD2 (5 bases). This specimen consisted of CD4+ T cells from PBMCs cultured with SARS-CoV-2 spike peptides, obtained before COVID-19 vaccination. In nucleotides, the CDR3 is TGTGCCAGCAGCCGGAGGGAGACCCAGTACTTC. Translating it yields CASSRRETQYF.